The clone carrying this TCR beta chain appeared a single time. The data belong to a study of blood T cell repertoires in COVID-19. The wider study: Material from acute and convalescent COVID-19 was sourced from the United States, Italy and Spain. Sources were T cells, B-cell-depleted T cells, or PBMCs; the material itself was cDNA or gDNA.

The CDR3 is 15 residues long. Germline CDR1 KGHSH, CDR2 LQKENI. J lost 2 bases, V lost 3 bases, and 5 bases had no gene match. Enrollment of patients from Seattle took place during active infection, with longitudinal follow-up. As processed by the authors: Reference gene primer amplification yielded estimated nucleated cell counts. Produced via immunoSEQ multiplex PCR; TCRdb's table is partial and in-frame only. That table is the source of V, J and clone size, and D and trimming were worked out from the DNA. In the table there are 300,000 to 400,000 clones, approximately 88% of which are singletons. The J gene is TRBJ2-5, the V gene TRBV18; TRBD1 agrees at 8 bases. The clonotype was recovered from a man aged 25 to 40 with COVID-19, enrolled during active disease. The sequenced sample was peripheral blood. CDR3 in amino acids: CASSPLDRGQETQYF. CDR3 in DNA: TGTGCCAGCTCACCTCTCGACAGGGGACAAGAGACCCAGTACTTC. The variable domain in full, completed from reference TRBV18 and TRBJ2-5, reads NAGVMQNPRHLVRRRGQEARLRCSPMKGHSHVYWYRQLPEEGLKFMVYLQKENIIDESGMPKERFSAEFPKEGPSILRIQQVVRGDSAAYFCASSPLDRGQETQYFGPGTRLLVL.